This T cell receptor beta chain came from a study of T cell repertoires in cytomegalovirus infection. Background on the study: From public TCR beta signatures came an indication of both CMV infection and matching HLA type. Findings and limits, study-wide: Frequencies of public TCR beta families were cumulated, and this identified carriers of CMV plus the relevant HLA. Dominating the ex vivo response were TCR beta clonotypes that were CMV-specific and HLA-C-restricted.

The V end lost 5 bases, the J end lost 9 bases, and 14 bases lay between the germline ends. The germline CDR1 and CDR2 sequences are SGHTA and FQGNSA. CDR3 length: 13 amino acids. TCRdb redid the calling of the reads with MiXCR, one entry per CDR3 protein. The table includes over 250,000 distinct CDR3 sequences, around 25% detected once. This clonotype appeared many times. Its antigen is not identified. This chain uses TRBV7-2 with TRBJ2-1, with a possible D match to TRBD1 (5 bases). The specimen was PBMCs. The TCR was taken from a human donor in good health (CMV status not recorded). Some clones in this sample may be carry-over from other donors' samples. CDR3 in amino acids: CASSTTVSTEQFF. For the CDR3, the DNA is TGTGCCAGCAGCACGACAGTTTCCACTGAGCAGTTCTTC.